The 3 T cell receptor beta chains listed next were all sequenced from one sample in a study of T cells in Graves' hyperthyroidism and ophthalmopathy. The source material, RNA transcripts, was used to amplify TCR beta CDR3 regions. First-round RT-PCR targeting the TCR CDR3 was performed with the HTBI primer set. MiXCR was run by TCRdb on the multiplex PCR reads, yielding one entry per CDR3 protein. The sample has 250,000 to 300,000 distinct CDR3 sequences; more than 15% are singletons. Sequencing used blood. The receptor source for this set is a woman aged 55-69 years with Graves' ophthalmopathy.

This clonotype appeared many times. The chain recombines TRBV18 with TRBJ2-4, with TRBD1 matching 7 bases. After removal of 6 bases from V and 4 bases from J, the junction contained 3 bases not matched to a gene. CDR3 length equals 13 residues. From germline, CDR1 is KGHSH and CDR2 LQKENI. The CDR3 reads CASSGDSKNIQYF. DNA of the CDR3: TGTGCCAGCTCGGGGGACAGTAAAAACATTCAGTACTTC.

This clonotype was detected many times. The chain combines TRBV7-2 with TRBJ2-4; tentative D call: TRBD2 (5 bases). Deletions cut 5 bases from V and 2 bases from J, with 16 bases between. This CDR3 comprises 16 residues. The V gene's germline CDR1 is SGHTA and CDR2 FQGNSA. In nucleotides, the CDR3 is TGTGCCAGCAGCAAAACCCGACGGGGAACCAAAAACATTCAGTACTTC. Translation: CASSKTRRGTKNIQYF.

In this sample, this clonotype turned up a few times. This sequence joins TRBV5-8 and TRBJ2-5; D is uncertain. CDR1 is SGHTS, CDR2 YDEGEE, per germline. The CDR3 is made up of 14 amino acids. The germline V and J ends were trimmed by 2 bases and 2 bases, with 10 bases remaining between them. CDR3 sequence reads: CASSFPGKQETQYF. The CDR3, as DNA: TGTGCCAGCAGCTTCCCAGGCAAACAAGAGACCCAGTACTTC.